The 13 T cell receptor beta chains below were found in one sample sequenced in a study of cytomegalovirus exposure and HLA in healthy donors (dated by TCRdb to 2017 to 2019). Libraries were made using the immunoSEQ multiplex PCR assay. A mixture of 60 forward primers for TCR Vbeta segments and 13 reverse primers for TCR Jbeta segments was used in the multiplex PCR. TCRdb re-hosts the immuneACCESS table, in-frame sequences only. Its copies lack some clones; in the studies checked, an unresolved V gene accounts for under half of them, and the cause for the rest is not known. The sample includes around 130,000 clones, with more than 60% observed a single time. Less than 2.5% of the sample is held by the ten biggest clonotypes. The material sequenced was PBMCs. The source of these receptors is a woman aged 40 to 50 in good health and CMV-seropositive.

V is TRBV19 and J is TRBJ2-3; the match to TRBD1 covers 9 bases. In germline, CDR1 is LNHDA, CDR2 SQIVND (reference sequence). The junction had 4 bases not matched to a gene; V was cut back by 5 bases and J by 4 bases. The CDR3 contains 14 residues. Here the CDR3 DNA reads TGTGCCAGTAGTTGGGACAGGGAGGCAGATACGCAGTATTTT. This translates into CASSWDREADTQYF.

J is TRBJ2-5 and V is TRBV5-1, with 13 nucleotides matching TRBD2. V was clipped by 5 bases and J by 1 base; unmatched bases: 5. The length of the CDR3 is 16 residues. In germline, CDR1 is SGHRS, CDR2 YFSETQ. The CDR3 reads CASSLGLAGAQETQYF. The CDR3 region has the DNA TGCGCCAGCAGTTTAGGACTAGCGGGGGCCCAAGAGACCCAGTACTTC.

The V and J genes are TRBV4-3 and TRBJ2-1, with 12 positions matching TRBD2. This CDR3 region has 16 residues. Germline V gene lookup returns CDR1 LGHNA and CDR2 YSLEER. The junction had 1 base not matched to a gene; V was cut back by 1 base and J by 3 bases. CDR3 residues: CASSQASGRDYNEQFF. CDR3 nucleotides: TGCGCCAGCAGCCAAGCTAGCGGGAGGGACTACAATGAGCAGTTCTTC.

V is TRBV18 and J is TRBJ1-2, with a possible D match to TRBD1 (5 bases). With 4 bases removed from V and 8 bases from J, the gap between germline ends came to 14 bases. The germline V gene has CDR1 KGHSH and CDR2 LQKENI. There are 13 residues in the CDR3. CDR3 residues: CASSLQGLKGYTF. The CDR3 DNA is TGTGCCAGCTCACTTCAGGGTCTCAAGGGCTACACCTTC.

This chain uses TRBV2 with TRBJ1-2; D call uncertain. V lost 0 bases and J lost 6, with 14 bases in between. The CDR3 consists of 15 residues. CDR1 is SNHLY, CDR2 FYNNEI, per germline. The CDR3 bases are TGTGCCAGCAGTGAAGCGCTTCGGGTGAGGGATGGCTACACCTTC. Translating gives CASSEALRVRDGYTF.

This chain links TRBV6-1 with TRBJ2-1, with TRBD2 as a possible D gene (5 bases). V was cut by 0 bases and J by 0 bases, with 18 bases left in between. The length of the CDR3 is 19 residues. Germline loops: CDR1 MNHNS, CDR2 SASEGT. In nucleotides, the CDR3 is TGTGCCAGCAGTGAAGCGGGCCACGGATGGGAGAGCTCCTACAATGAGCAGTTCTTC. Encoded protein: CASSEAGHGWESSYNEQFF.

V is TRBV5-4 and J is TRBJ2-1, with 14 bases that match TRBD2. Germline assignment: CDR1 SGHNT and CDR2 YYREEE (reference sequence). J was trimmed by 6 bases and V by 3 bases; bases with no gene match: 8. The CDR3 covers 17 residues. In nucleotides, the CDR3 is TGTGCCAGCAGCTCCGGGACTAGCGGGAGAGGGGCCAATGAGCAGTTCTTC. Translation: CASSSGTSGRGANEQFF.

The rearrangement uses TRBV7-2 and TRBJ1-4, with TRBD1 as a possible D gene (5 bases). The CDR3 has 15 residues. The V end lost 2 bases, the J end lost 6 bases, and 13 bases lay between the germline ends. CDR1 SGHTA and CDR2 FQGNSA come from the germline V gene. CDR3 residues: CASSLSGGGYEKLFF. The CDR3 nucleotides are TGTGCCAGCAGCTTATCGGGCGGGGGGTATGAAAAACTGTTTTTT.

The CDR3 DNA sequence: TGCAGCGTCATAGCGGGGGGCTCCGAGCAGTACTTC. Encoded protein: CSVIAGGSEQYF. The chain combines TRBV29-1 with TRBJ2-7, with 10 nucleotides matching TRBD2. There are 12 residues in the CDR3. V was clipped by 6 bases and J by 6 bases; unmatched bases: 5. Germline V gene data show CDR1 as SQVTM and CDR2 as ANQGSEA.

This clone was seen a handful of times. V is TRBV7-9 and J is TRBJ1-2, with a tentative D call TRBD1 (6 bases). Germline CDR1 SEHNR, CDR2 FQNEAQ (reference sequence). The CDR3 consists of 16 residues. The ends were cut back, 5 bases at V and 5 bases at J, with 21 bases in the middle. The DNA for the CDR3 is TGTGCCAGCAGCCCGGGGGGACAACGGTTCTGGTATGGCTACACCTTC. It translates to CASSPGGQRFWYGYTF.

The chain is built from TRBV27 and TRBJ1-6; 8 positions agree with TRBD1. Germline values: CDR1 MNHEY, CDR2 SMNVEV (reference sequence). The CDR3 has 14 amino acids. With V trimmed by 5 bases and J by 7 bases, 4 bases remained unmatched. CDR3 sequence (DNA): TGTGCCAGCAGTCAGGACAGGGAAAATTCACCCCTCCACTTT. Its translation: CASSQDRENSPLHF.

This clone was seen only once. The V and J genes are TRBV5-1 and TRBJ2-5; 9 positions agree with TRBD1. The CDR3 runs 14 residues. CDR1 and CDR2 (germline): SGHRS, YFSETQ. V was pared by 4 bases and J by 5 bases, with 6 bases of the junction left unmatched. The CDR3, as DNA: TGCGCCAGCAGCAACCCGACAGGGGGGGAGACCCAGTACTTC. Encoded protein: CASSNPTGGETQYF.

This chain links TRBV21-1 with TRBJ2-6; TRBD1 is the table's D call, not checked against the DNA. TRBV21-1 is labeled a pseudogene. This CDR3 contains 20 residues. The CDR3 sequence is CASSKGPRTGGLSGANVLTF. The DNA of the CDR3 is TGTGCCAGCAGCAAAGGTCCGAGGACAGGGGGATTATCTGGGGCCAACGTCCTGACTTTC.